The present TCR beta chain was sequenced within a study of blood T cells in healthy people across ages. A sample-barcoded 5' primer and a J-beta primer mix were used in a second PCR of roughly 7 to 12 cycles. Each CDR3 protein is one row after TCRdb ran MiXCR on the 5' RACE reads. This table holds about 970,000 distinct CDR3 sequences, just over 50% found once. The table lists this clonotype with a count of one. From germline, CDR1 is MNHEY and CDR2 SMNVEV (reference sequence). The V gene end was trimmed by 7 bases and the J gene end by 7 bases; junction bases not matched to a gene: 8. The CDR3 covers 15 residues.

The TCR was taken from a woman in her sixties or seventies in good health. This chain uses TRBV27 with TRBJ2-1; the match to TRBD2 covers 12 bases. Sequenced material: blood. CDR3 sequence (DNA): TGTGCCAGCACGGGAACTAGCGGGAGGTTGAATGAGCAGTTCTTC. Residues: CASTGTSGRLNEQFF.